This TCR beta chain derives from a study of identical twins. Findings and limits, study-wide: In monozygotic twins, models underestimated the sharing of out-of-frame TCR alpha.

TCRdb passed the 5' RACE reads through MiXCR, listing each CDR3 protein once. The data hold about 890,000 distinct CDR3 sequences, with over 9% observed a single time. The V gene's germline CDR1 is SGHRS and CDR2 YFSETQ. CDR3 length: 16 amino acids. V lost 0 bases and J 2 bases, leaving 13 bases between the germline ends. This clonotype occurred a few times. Its antigen is as yet unknown. This same sample was also taken into another study, of yellow fever vaccine responses in identical twins.

The chain links TRBV5-1 to TRBJ2-3; D might be TRBD2 (6 bases). The source of this sequence is a young woman in good health. The specimen was PBMCs. The DNA for the CDR3 is TGCGCCAGCAGCTTGGTACTAGCTCGTTACACAGATACGCAGTATTTT. It yields the protein CASSLVLARYTDTQYF.